This TCR beta chain was sequenced during a study of cytomegalovirus exposure and HLA in healthy donors. The study's findings and limits: Earlier results showed most TCR beta V segments being productive about 87% or about 30% of the time.

Turning to this clone: What it binds is not known.

The CDR3 is made up of 15 amino acids. V lost 0 bases, J lost 3 bases, and 13 bases lay in between. Germline V lookup: CDR1 SGHDT, CDR2 YYEEEE. With 60 Vbeta and 13 Jbeta primers, the PCR was carried out. Profiling relied on immunoSEQ multiplex PCR, and the TCRdb table lists in-frame clones only, not all of them. The sample lists about 120,000 clones; about 80% were seen once. The chain employs TRBV5-6 and TRBJ2-7; D unclear. The specimen was PBMCs. This clonotype originated in a woman aged 18-35 years in good health and CMV-seronegative. CDR3 residues: CASSLAEVSYYEQYF. CDR3 DNA: TGTGCCAGCAGCTTGGCCGAGGTATCCTACTACGAGCAGTACTTC. The complete variable domain, with remaining parts taken from reference TRBV5-6 and TRBJ2-7, reads DAGVTQSPTHLIKTRGQQVTLRCSPKSGHDTVSWYQQALGQGPQFIFQYYEEEERQRGNFPDRFSGHQFPNYSSELNVNALLLGDSALYLCASSLAEVSYYEQYFGPGTRLTVT.